Listed below are T cell receptor beta chains from one sample, sequenced in a study of type 1 regulatory T cells. TCRdb reprocessed the reads via MiXCR and lists one record per CDR3 protein. Of approximately 100,000 distinct CDR3 sequences in the sample, roughly 30% were seen once. Material: CD4+ T cells, either the whole sample or a sorted fraction (not recorded which). These receptors all come from a human donor in good health. Each CDR3 is given with its conserved first and last residue.

V	J	CDR3
TRBV29-1	TRBJ2-3	CSVGHLQGSDTQYF
TRBV5-1	TRBJ2-2	CASSSGSPANTGELFF
TRBV7-2	TRBJ2-6	CAGGVSGANVLTF
TRBV19	TRBJ1-1	CASSIQGPKTEAFF
TRBV7-6	TRBJ2-3	CASSPFSGRGTDTQYF
TRBV2	TRBJ2-1	CAGSQLAVLYNEQFF
TRBV20-1	TRBJ2-1	CSAKTGGEQFF
TRBV5-1	TRBJ2-4	CASSFSRPTGDIQYF
TRBV30	TRBJ2-2	CACKGNTGELFF
TRBV29-1	TRBJ1-4	CSVQKEVVDEKLFF
TRBV9	TRBJ2-5	CASSVGTGAVRETQYF
TRBV5-4	TRBJ2-7	CASSSPRSGSSYEQYF
TRBV20-1	TRBJ2-7	CSARIAGLYEQYF
TRBV7-8	TRBJ2-5	CASSLGIQETQYF
TRBV5-1	TRBJ2-3	CASSSQGQGTDTQYF
TRBV20-1	TRBJ2-1	CSARRGEQFF
TRBV29-1	TRBJ1-3	CSVEDGSGNTIYF
TRBV2	TRBJ2-7	CASRIQGVNPYEQYF
TRBV29-1	TRBJ2-2	CSVVTASSGRAASGELFF
TRBV20-1	TRBJ1-4	CSARVYLSTNEKLFF
TRBV7-9	TRBJ2-3	CASSSRPSGVADTQYF
TRBV14	TRBJ2-1	CASSQGRVGPSYNEQFF
TRBV11-2	TRBJ2-5	CASSSTSRRQETQYF
TRBV11-2	TRBJ2-7	CASSLVDSYEQYF
TRBV7-2	TRBJ2-5	CASTLEARYQETPYF
TRBV7-2	TRBJ2-7	CASRGTYEQYF
TRBV20-1	TRBJ1-6	CSAGRYNSPLHF
TRBV29-1	TRBJ2-7	CSVGDFAYEQYF
TRBV19	TRBJ2-5	CASSIRPSGGAAQYF
TRBV7-8	TRBJ2-7	CASSLTSGRGEQYF
TRBV5-5	TRBJ2-5	CASSLRRAASGETQYF
TRBV25-1	TRBJ2-7	CASSRGGSEQYF
TRBV7-6	TRBJ1-1	CASRLDRANTEAFF
TRBV29-1	TRBJ2-7	CSVEQVYEQYF
TRBV6-5	TRBJ2-7	CASRKAISGQSDF
TRBV5-5	TRBJ1-1	CASSFSGTALNTEAFF
TRBV12-3/TRBV12-4	TRBJ1-2	CASSLSVRGQRGYTF
TRBV29-1	TRBJ2-1	CSVEVRAGEEQFF
TRBV2	TRBJ2-2	CASRDSRDTGELFF
TRBV5-1	TRBJ1-1	CASSLAGAEGVLNTEAFF
TRBV29-1	TRBJ2-7	CSVGDPHRGGQYEQYF
TRBV19	TRBJ1-1	CASSIATGLGAEAFF
TRBV19	TRBJ2-5	CASSLTGSQETQYF
TRBV20-1	TRBJ2-1	CSARGPGLAGYNEQFF
TRBV7-2	TRBJ1-3	CASSQRAATGNTIYF
TRBV11-2	TRBJ2-2	CASSLDGATGELFF
TRBV24-1	TRBJ2-2	CATREGGTGELFF
TRBV7-2	TRBJ2-3	CASSLSPWDRDTQYF
TRBV2	TRBJ1-1	CASRSTADTEAFF
TRBV29-1	TRBJ2-5	CSVENPGSQYF
TRBV12-3/TRBV12-4	TRBJ2-5	CASRAEETQYF